The 27 T cell receptor beta chains presented below share a single source sample, sequenced in a study of PD-1 blockade in mismatch repair-deficient tumors. Using immunoSEQ multiplex PCR, the repertoire was profiled, and TCRdb retains in-frame clones only, with some absent. The repertoire holds around 50,000 clones, with around 77% as singletons. This material consisted of PBMCs, taken before pembrolizumab treatment. These TCRs come from an adult with mismatch repair-deficient cancer.

The chain is built from TRBV5-4 and TRBJ1-5; D is ambiguous. Germline V lookup: CDR1 SGHNT, CDR2 YYREEE (reference sequence). The V end was cut by 4 bases, the J end by 0 bases, with 8 bases between. This CDR3 has 14 residues. CDR3 DNA sequence: TGTGCCAGCAGCCTCAGAGATAGCAATCAGCCCCAGCATTTT. Its protein is CASSLRDSNQPQHF.

The genes are TRBV7-2 and TRBJ2-5, with D possibly matching TRBD1 (5 bases). Trimming pared 1 base from V and 4 bases from J, leaving 16 bases between. The CDR3 totals 16 residues. Germline V gives CDR1 SGHTA, CDR2 FQGNSA. Here the CDR3 reads CASSLVLERGRETQYF. Written as DNA, the CDR3 is TGTGCCAGCAGCTTAGTTCTCGAAAGGGGCCGAGAGACCCAGTACTTC. The full variable domain, with the rest looked up from reference TRBV7-2 and TRBJ2-5, is GAGVSQSPSNKVTEKGKDVELRCDPISGHTALYWYRQSLGQGLEFLIYFQGNSAPDKSGLPSDRFSAERTGGSVSTLTIQRTQQEDSAVYLCASSLVLERGRETQYFGPGTRLLVL.

The chain employs TRBV4-1 and TRBJ1-2; 9 bases match TRBD1. The CDR3 length is 15 residues. CDR1 and CDR2 from the germline V gene are MGHRA and YSYEKL. With V trimmed by 0 bases and J by 7 bases, 6 bases remained unmatched. CDR3 sequence reads: CASSQEGQGTGGYTF. The CDR3 nucleotides are TGCGCCAGCAGCCAAGAGGGACAGGGTACGGGTGGCTACACCTTC.

This clone has only a few counts. The chain is built from TRBV5-4 and TRBJ2-7; D remains ambiguous. Deletions cut 0 bases from V and 5 bases from J, with 6 bases between. The CDR3 length is 12 residues. In germline, CDR1 is SGHNT, CDR2 YYREEE (reference sequence). CDR3 residues: CASSLVANEQYF. The CDR3 nucleotides read TGTGCCAGCAGCTTGGTAGCAAACGAGCAGTACTTC.

The V gene is TRBV5-8, the J gene TRBJ1-3; no clear D. The germline V and J ends were trimmed by 0 bases and 5 bases, with 12 bases remaining between them. Germline lookup yields CDR1 SGHTS and CDR2 YDEGEE. The length of the CDR3 is 15 residues. The CDR3 DNA reads as TGTGCCAGCAGCTTGGTGCTGGGTTCCAGAAACACCATATATTTT. Its translation is CASSLVLGSRNTIYF. Looking up the rest from reference TRBV5-8 and TRBJ1-3 gives the full variable domain: EAGVTQSPTHLIKTRGQQATLRCSPISGHTSVYWYQQALGLGLQFLLWYDEGEERNRGNFPPRFSGRQFPNYSSELNVNALELEDSALYLCASSLVLGSRNTIYFGEGSWLTVV.

The V gene is TRBV19, the J gene TRBJ1-5; D unclear. Trimming cost V 7 bases and J 4 bases, with 17 bases left between them. The CDR3 has 15 amino acids. Germline values: CDR1 LNHDA, CDR2 SQIVND (reference sequence). The CDR3 DNA sequence: TGTGCCAGTACCCCAAGCCCGGTCGAAAATCAGCCCCAGCATTTT. Encoded protein: CASTPSPVENQPQHF.

This clone was found a few times. The V and J genes are TRBV5-1 and TRBJ1-2; no clear D gene. This CDR3 spans 14 amino acids. Germline values: CDR1 SGHRS, CDR2 YFSETQ. The V end was cut by 0 bases, the J end by 3 bases, with 9 bases between. The CDR3 spells CASSLGSGDYGYTF. In nucleotides, the CDR3 is TGCGCCAGCAGCTTGGGGTCGGGAGACTATGGCTACACCTTC.

The chain is built from TRBV15 and TRBJ1-1; no clear D. CDR1 and CDR2 from the germline V gene are LNHNV and YYDKDF (reference sequence). V was pared by 0 bases and J by 6 bases, with 11 bases between. This CDR3 region has 14 residues. The CDR3 DNA reads TGTGCCACCAGCAGAGATCGCGCCGTACCTGAAGCTTTCTTT. Protein sequence: CATSRDRAVPEAFF.

In this sample, this clone turned up once. The genes are TRBV7-9 and TRBJ2-3, with 10 nucleotides matching TRBD2. CDR3 size: 14 residues. Germline V gene lookup returns CDR1 SEHNR and CDR2 FQNEAQ (reference sequence). V dropped 5 bases and J dropped 2; count of bases not matched to a gene: 1. The CDR3 DNA sequence: TGTGCCAGCAGCACTAGCGGGAACACAGATACGCAGTATTTT. This gives the protein CASSTSGNTDTQYF.

The gene calls are TRBV5-1 and TRBJ2-3, with 10 bases matching TRBD1. V shed 4 bases, J shed 4 bases, and the junction held 9 bases outside the gene matches. Per the germline V gene, CDR1 is SGHRS and CDR2 is YFSETQ. The CDR3 is 16 amino acids. CDR3 sequence: CASSPGDRGSADTQYF. The DNA of the CDR3 is TGCGCCAGCAGCCCCGGGGACAGGGGTTCAGCAGATACGCAGTATTTT.

The chain combines TRBV2 with TRBJ2-1; possibly TRBD2 for D (6 bases). The germline CDR1 and CDR2 sequences are SNHLY and FYNNEI. V was shortened by 8 bases and J by 4 bases, with 12 bases between the two germline ends. The CDR3 is made up of 13 amino acids. In DNA, the CDR3 is TGTGCCAGCGAGGCGGGATTATACAATGAGCAGTTCTTC. It translates to CASEAGLYNEQFF.

The CDR3, as DNA: TGTGCCAGCTCGAGCCTAGCGGACTATAACACCGGGGAGCTGTTTTTT. Translating gives CASSSLADYNTGELFF. The chain is built from TRBV27 and TRBJ2-2; 7 bases are shared with TRBD2. The germline CDR1 and CDR2 sequences are MNHEY and SMNVEV (reference sequence). J gave up 2 bases and V 8 bases, and 11 bases lay outside the gene matches. This CDR3 has 16 residues.

This rearrangement joins TRBV7-9 to TRBJ2-7; the D call may be TRBD1 or TRBD2 (6 bases each). The V and J ends lost 1 base and 2 bases respectively, with 12 bases between them. The CDR3 runs to 15 residues. Germline V gene data show CDR1 as SEHNR and CDR2 as FQNEAQ (reference sequence). The CDR3 coding sequence is TGTGCCAGCAGCTTAGGGGGGGCGCCTACCTACGAGCAGTACTTC. The encoded protein is CASSLGGAPTYEQYF. Full variable domain (outside the CDR3, taken from reference TRBV7-9 and TRBJ2-7): DTGVSQNPRHKITKRGQNVTFRCDPISEHNRLYWYRQTLGQGPEFLTYFQNEAQLEKSRLLSDRFSAERPKGSFSTLEIQRTEQGDSAMYLCASSLGGAPTYEQYFGPGTRLTVT.

The genes are TRBV19 and TRBJ2-7; D is uncertain. Looked up from germline, CDR1 is LNHDA and CDR2 is SQIVND (reference sequence). V lost 0 bases and J 3 bases, leaving 12 bases between the germline ends. The CDR3 totals 15 residues. The CDR3 protein is CASSIDFATNYEQYF. CDR3 bases: TGTGCCAGTAGTATAGATTTCGCCACAAACTACGAGCAGTACTTC.

The sample holds one count of this clone. The rearrangement joins TRBV19 to TRBJ2-4; 11 nucleotides align to TRBD1. The CDR3 consists of 14 residues. Trimming cost V 6 bases and J 9 bases; bases outside gene matches: 7. Per the germline V gene, CDR1 is LNHDA and CDR2 is SQIVND (reference sequence). The CDR3 protein is CASRRGQGEGIQYF. DNA for the CDR3: TGTGCCAGTAGAAGGGGACAGGGGGAGGGCATTCAGTACTTC.

The rearrangement links TRBV30 to TRBJ1-1, with 9 bases identical to TRBD1. The germline V gene has CDR1 GTSNPN and CDR2 SVGIG (reference sequence). The CDR3 is 16 residues long. Trimming removed 1 base from V and 3 bases from J; junction bases left unmatched: 9. The CDR3 DNA is TGTGCCTGGAGTGATTCCGGGACAGGGAAAGACACTGAAGCTTTCTTT. It codes for CAWSDSGTGKDTEAFF.

The chain couples TRBV18 to TRBJ2-1; 7 bases line up with TRBD2. This CDR3 is 15 amino acids long. Germline V lookup: CDR1 KGHSH, CDR2 LQKENI. V shed 3 bases and J 9 bases; nucleotides not matched to a gene: 11. The CDR3 region has the DNA TGTGCCAGCTCACCCGGGCGGGAGTCCCTCTTTGAGCAGTTCTTC. This sequence encodes CASSPGRESLFEQFF.

The chain has TRBV5-1 and TRBJ2-7; the D call may be TRBD1 or TRBD2 (5 bases each). The CDR3 length is 14 residues. Trimming stripped 4 bases from V and 7 bases from J, with 18 bases between. In germline, CDR1 is SGHRS, CDR2 YFSETQ. The CDR3 is CASSIGTNFGEQYF. In DNA, the CDR3 is TGCGCCAGCAGCATAGGGACCAACTTTGGGGAGCAGTACTTC.

The chain employs TRBV19 and TRBJ1-1; TRBD1 might be the D (5 bases). The CDR3 contains 16 residues. V lost 1 base and J 1 base, leaving 13 bases between the germline ends. Germline CDR1 reads LNHDA; CDR2 reads SQIVND (reference sequence). The chain's CDR3 is CASSIVHLGENTEAFF. The CDR3 nucleotides are TGTGCCAGTAGTATAGTCCATCTGGGGGAGAACACTGAAGCTTTCTTT.

The chain recombines TRBV6-5 with TRBJ2-7; the D gene is possibly TRBD2 (7 bases). Trimming removed 7 bases from V and 6 bases from J, with 16 bases in between. The germline V gene has CDR1 MNHEY and CDR2 SVGAGI. This CDR3 has 13 amino acids. The chain's CDR3 is CASTLGGGTEQYF. The CDR3, as DNA: TGTGCCAGCACCTTAGGGGGGGGTACCGAGCAGTACTTC.

The chain links TRBV5-3 to TRBJ2-1; D is ambiguous. TRBV5-3 is filed as an ORF, its function uncertain. Trimming took 0 bases from V and 0 from J, leaving 16 bases between them. CDR3 length: 18 residues. CDR3: CARSLDLPGMGSYNEQFF. The CDR3 bases are TGTGCCAGAAGCTTGGACCTCCCCGGAATGGGCTCCTACAATGAGCAGTTCTTC.

The CDR3 nucleotides read TGTGCCAGCAGTGAATCTCAGGTTCTCTCTGGAAACACCATATATTTT. Translated: CASSESQVLSGNTIYF. The chain recombines TRBV6-1 with TRBJ1-3; D unresolved. The CDR3 length is 16 residues. CDR1 and CDR2 from the germline V gene are MNHNS and SASEGT. The V gene lost 2 bases and the J gene lost 0 bases, with 11 bases spanning the gap.

V is TRBV4-3 and J is TRBJ2-1; TRBD2 matches at 8 bases. V trimming: 3 bases; J trimming: 8 bases; junction bases outside the gene matches: 12. This CDR3 contains 16 residues. Looked up from germline, CDR1 is LGHNA and CDR2 is YSLEER. The CDR3 DNA reads TGCGCCAGCAGCCAGGCCTCGGGAGGGCCTGGCTATGAGCAGTTCTTC. Translating it yields CASSQASGGPGYEQFF.

The V and J genes are TRBV28 and TRBJ2-7; no clear D gene. Per germline, CDR1 MDHEN and CDR2 SYDVKM. V lost 2 bases to trimming and J lost 4 bases, with 12 bases between them. This CDR3 spans 14 amino acids. In DNA, the CDR3 is TGTGCCAGCAGTTTACGGCAGATCTATTACGAGCAGTACTTC. It codes for CASSLRQIYYEQYF.

The chain couples TRBV7-3 to TRBJ1-2, with a tentative D call TRBD1 (6 bases). V was shortened by 5 bases and J by 4 bases, with 11 bases between the two germline ends. The CDR3 length is 13 residues. Germline loops: CDR1 SGHTA, CDR2 FQGTGA. The CDR3 here is CASSIGGGYGYTF. As DNA, the CDR3 is TGTGCCAGCAGCATAGGAGGGGGCTATGGCTACACCTTC.

The chain has TRBV5-8 and TRBJ1-5; TRBD1 matches 7 bases. Germline trimming cut 2 bases from V and 10 bases from J; bases unmatched to any gene: 9. The CDR3 contains 14 residues. Germline CDR1 reads SGHTS; CDR2 reads YDEGEE. The CDR3 bases are TGTGCCAGCAGCTTCAGGGGGGATATTAGTCCCCAGCATTTT. As protein: CASSFRGDISPQHF.

The rearrangement uses TRBV5-6 and TRBJ2-7; 10 bases agree with TRBD2. Per the germline V gene, CDR1 is SGHDT and CDR2 is YYEEEE. Trimming at V came to 4 bases and at J to 4 bases, leaving 11 bases not matched to a gene. The CDR3 consists of 16 residues. CDR3: CASSPQREGRWYEQYF. In DNA form, the CDR3 reads TGTGCCAGCAGCCCCCAGCGGGAGGGCCGGTGGTACGAGCAGTACTTC. Supplemented by reference TRBV5-6 and TRBJ2-7, the full variable domain reads DAGVTQSPTHLIKTRGQQVTLRCSPKSGHDTVSWYQQALGQGPQFIFQYYEEEERQRGNFPDRFSGHQFPNYSSELNVNALLLGDSALYLCASSPQREGRWYEQYFGPGTRLTVT.